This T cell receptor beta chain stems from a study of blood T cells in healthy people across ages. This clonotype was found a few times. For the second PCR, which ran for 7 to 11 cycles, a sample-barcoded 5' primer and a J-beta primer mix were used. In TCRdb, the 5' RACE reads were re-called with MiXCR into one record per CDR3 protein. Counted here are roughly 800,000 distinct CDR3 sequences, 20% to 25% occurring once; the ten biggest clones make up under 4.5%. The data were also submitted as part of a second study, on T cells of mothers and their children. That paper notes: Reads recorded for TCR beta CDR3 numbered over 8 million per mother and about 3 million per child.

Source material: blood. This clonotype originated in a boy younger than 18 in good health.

The DNA of the CDR3 is TGTGCCAGCAGTCCATCCAAGGGGACAGGGGTGATATACACGGATACGCAGTATTTT. It translates to CASSPSKGTGVIYTDTQYF. The V and J genes are TRBV28 and TRBJ2-3; 10 positions match TRBD1. Germline V gene data show CDR1 as MDHEN and CDR2 as SYDVKM. The length of the CDR3 is 19 residues. The ends lost 5 bases at V and 6 bases at J; junction bases unmatched: 20.